This T cell receptor beta chain came from a study of blood T cell repertoires in COVID-19. Study information: Researchers got acute and convalescent COVID-19 samples from the United States, Italy and Spain. Sample material is recorded as cDNA or gDNA derived from T cells, B-cell-depleted T cells, or PBMCs.

This CDR3 has 15 residues. CDR1 is SGHRS, CDR2 YFSETQ, per germline. Unmatched junction bases numbered 2, after V lost 0 bases and J lost 2 bases. Profiled with immunoSEQ multiplex PCR; TCRdb holds only in-frame clones, not every one. Of approximately 400,000 clones listed, approximately 90% are singletons. The sequencing input was peripheral blood. This clonotype originated in a woman in her 50s with COVID-19, enrolled during active disease. V and J are TRBV5-1 and TRBJ2-5; 9 bases align to TRBD1. The CDR3 coding sequence is TGCGCCAGCAGCTTGGGGGGACAGGGACAAGAGACCCAGTACTTC. Translating gives CASSLGGQGQETQYF.